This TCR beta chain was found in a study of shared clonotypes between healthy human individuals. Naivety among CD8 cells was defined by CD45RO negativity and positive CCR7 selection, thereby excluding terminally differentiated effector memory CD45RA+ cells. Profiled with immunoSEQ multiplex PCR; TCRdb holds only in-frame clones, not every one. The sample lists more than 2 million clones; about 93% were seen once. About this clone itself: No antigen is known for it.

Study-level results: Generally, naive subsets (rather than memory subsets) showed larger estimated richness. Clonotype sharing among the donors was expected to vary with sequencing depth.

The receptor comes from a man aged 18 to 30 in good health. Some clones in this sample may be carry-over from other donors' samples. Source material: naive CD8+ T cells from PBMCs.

The CDR3 bases are TGTGCCAGCAGTTTGAACAGGGCCAGGGATGAGCAGTACTTC. Protein sequence: CASSLNRARDEQYF. This chain links TRBV6-6 with TRBJ2-7; D may be TRBD1 (6 bases). CDR1 is MNHNY and CDR2 is SVGAGI in the germline V gene (reference sequence). This CDR3 contains 14 residues. V shed 4 bases and J shed 7 bases, with 17 bases lying between them.